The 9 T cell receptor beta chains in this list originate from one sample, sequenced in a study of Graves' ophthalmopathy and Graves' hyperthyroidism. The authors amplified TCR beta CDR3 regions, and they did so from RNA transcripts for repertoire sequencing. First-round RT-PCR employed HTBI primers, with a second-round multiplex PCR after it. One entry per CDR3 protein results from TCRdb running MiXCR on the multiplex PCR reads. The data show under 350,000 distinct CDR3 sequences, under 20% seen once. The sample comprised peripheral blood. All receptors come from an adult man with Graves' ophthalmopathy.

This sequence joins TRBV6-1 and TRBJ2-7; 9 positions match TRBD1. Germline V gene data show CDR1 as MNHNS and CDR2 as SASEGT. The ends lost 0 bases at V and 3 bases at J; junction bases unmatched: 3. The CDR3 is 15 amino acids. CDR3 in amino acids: CASSEAGTGIYEQYF. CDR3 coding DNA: TGTGCCAGCAGTGAAGCAGGGACAGGGATCTACGAGCAGTACTTC.

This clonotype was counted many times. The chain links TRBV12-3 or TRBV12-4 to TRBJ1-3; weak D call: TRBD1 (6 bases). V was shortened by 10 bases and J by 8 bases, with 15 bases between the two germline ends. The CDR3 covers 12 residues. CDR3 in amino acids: CANMDSADTIYF. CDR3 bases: TGTGCCAATATGGACAGTGCAGACACCATATATTTT.

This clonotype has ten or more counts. As DNA, the CDR3 is TGTGCCACCAGGCCGGGGGCAGGCACAGATACGCAGTATTTT. Protein sequence: CATRPGAGTDTQYF. The J gene is TRBJ2-3, the V gene TRBV15; D may correspond to TRBD1 or TRBD2 (6 bases each). The germline V and J ends were trimmed by 6 bases and 1 base, with 11 bases remaining between them. CDR3 length: 14 amino acids. The V gene's germline CDR1 is LNHNV and CDR2 YYDKDF (reference sequence).

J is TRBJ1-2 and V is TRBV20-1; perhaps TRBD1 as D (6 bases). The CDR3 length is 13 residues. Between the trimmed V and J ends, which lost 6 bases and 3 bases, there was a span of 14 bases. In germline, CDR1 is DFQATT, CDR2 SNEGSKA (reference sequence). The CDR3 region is CSARGVEDYGYTF. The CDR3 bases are TGCAGTGCAAGGGGGGTGGAGGACTATGGCTACACCTTC.

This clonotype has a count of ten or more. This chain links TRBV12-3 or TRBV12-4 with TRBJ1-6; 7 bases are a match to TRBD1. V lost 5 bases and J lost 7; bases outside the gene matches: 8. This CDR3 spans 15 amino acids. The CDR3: CASSPTPGGNSPLHF. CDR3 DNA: TGTGCCAGCAGTCCTACCCCAGGGGGGAATTCACCCCTCCACTTT.

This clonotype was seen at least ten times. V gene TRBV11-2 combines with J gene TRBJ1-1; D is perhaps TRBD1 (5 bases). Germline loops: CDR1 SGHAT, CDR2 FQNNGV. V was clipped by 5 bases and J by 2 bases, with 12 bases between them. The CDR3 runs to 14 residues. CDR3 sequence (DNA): TGTGCCAGCAGCGAAGACAGACTAAACACTGAAGCTTTCTTT. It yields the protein CASSEDRLNTEAFF.

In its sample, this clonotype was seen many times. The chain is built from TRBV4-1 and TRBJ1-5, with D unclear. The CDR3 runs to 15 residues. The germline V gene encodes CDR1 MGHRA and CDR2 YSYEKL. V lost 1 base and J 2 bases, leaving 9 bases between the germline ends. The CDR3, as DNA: TGCGCCAGCAGCCAAGGTCGGCAGCGCAATCAGCCCCAGCATTTT. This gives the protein CASSQGRQRNQPQHF.

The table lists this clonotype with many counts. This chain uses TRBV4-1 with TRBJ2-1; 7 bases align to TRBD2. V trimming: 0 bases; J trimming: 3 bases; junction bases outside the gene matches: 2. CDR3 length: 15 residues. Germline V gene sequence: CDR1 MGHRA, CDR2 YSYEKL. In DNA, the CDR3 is TGCGCCAGCAGCCAAGATCGGGACTACTACAATGAGCAGTTCTTC. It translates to CASSQDRDYYNEQFF.

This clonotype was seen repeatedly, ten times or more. The DNA of the CDR3 is TGTGCCAGCAGCGCGGCGGAGGAGCAGTACTTC. It translates to CASSAAEEQYF. This chain joins TRBV11-2 and TRBJ2-7, with D unclear. The CDR3 length is 11 residues. The ends were cut back, 5 bases at V and 7 bases at J, with 9 bases in the middle. CDR1 SGHAT and CDR2 FQNNGV come from the germline V gene. Full variable domain (remainder filled in from reference TRBV11-2 and TRBJ2-7): EAGVAQSPRYKIIEKRQSVAFWCNPISGHATLYWYQQILGQGPKLLIQFQNNGVVDDSQLPKDRFSAERLKGVDSTLKIQPAKLEDSAVYLCASSAAEEQYFGPGTRLTVT.